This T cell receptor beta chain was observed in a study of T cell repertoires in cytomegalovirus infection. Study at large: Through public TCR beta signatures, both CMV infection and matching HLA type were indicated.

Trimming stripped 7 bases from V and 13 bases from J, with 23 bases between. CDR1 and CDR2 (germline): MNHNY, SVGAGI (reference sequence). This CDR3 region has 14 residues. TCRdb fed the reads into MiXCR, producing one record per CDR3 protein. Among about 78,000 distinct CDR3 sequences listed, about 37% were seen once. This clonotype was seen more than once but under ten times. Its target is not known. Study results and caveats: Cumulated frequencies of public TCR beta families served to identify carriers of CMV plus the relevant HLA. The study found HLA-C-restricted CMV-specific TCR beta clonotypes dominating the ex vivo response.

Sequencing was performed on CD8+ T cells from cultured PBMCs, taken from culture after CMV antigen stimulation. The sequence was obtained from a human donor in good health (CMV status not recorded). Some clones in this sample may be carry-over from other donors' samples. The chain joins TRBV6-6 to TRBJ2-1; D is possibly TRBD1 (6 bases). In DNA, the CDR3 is TGTGCCAGCAAGGACATAGGGGGAGACAATATCCAGTTCTTC. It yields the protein CASKDIGGDNIQFF.